This TCR beta chain came from a study of cytomegalovirus exposure and HLA in healthy donors. Study information: Of some 400 genotyped donors, around 84% clustered with self-reported Caucasian donors.

Study-wide findings and caveats: Most sequenced TCRs were rare (though some public TCRs occurred in many donors).

Both 60 Vbeta primers and 13 Jbeta primers went into the PCR. Profiled with immunoSEQ multiplex PCR; TCRdb holds only in-frame clones, not every one. The table records under 200,000 clones, more than 65% of them present only once. In the case of this clone: Antigen: not known.

This clonotype was obtained from a man between 50 and 59 years old in good health and CMV-seropositive. The specimen was PBMCs.

This CDR3 reads CASSVEGGHSGNTIYF. Here the CDR3 DNA reads TGTGCCAGCAGCGTAGAGGGAGGTCACTCTGGAAACACCATATATTTT. The chain recombines TRBV9 with TRBJ1-3; no reliable D call. Trimming cost V 0 bases and J 0 bases, with 10 bases left between them. Germline CDR1 and CDR2: SGDLS and YYNGEE. This CDR3 has 16 residues.